The 9 T cell receptor beta chains below all came from one sample that was sequenced in a study of molecular identifiers for immune sequencing clone quantification. TCRdb passed the PCR reads through MiXCR, listing each CDR3 protein once. The table includes around 20,000 distinct CDR3 sequences, about a sixth detected once. The sample was naive CD8+ T cells from blood, with Jurkat cell RNA spiked in. Subset denoted: FACS-sorted CD8+CD4-CCR7+CD45RA+ naive T cells. Every receptor here comes from a human donor in good health. Some libraries in this study had Jurkat cell RNA spiked in.

There are many counts of this clonotype. V and J are TRBV14 and TRBJ2-5; D gene unclear. There are 17 residues in the CDR3. The germline V gene encodes CDR1 SGHDN and CDR2 FVKESK. V gave up 0 bases and J gave up 0 bases, with 14 bases separating them. CDR3 DNA sequence: TGTGCCAGCAGCCAAGATGCGTTGCGGCCGTACCAAGAGACCCAGTACTTC. This gives the protein CASSQDALRPYQETQYF.

This clonotype was detected many times. J is TRBJ1-1 and V is TRBV7-9; 8 bases line up with TRBD1. CDR1 is SEHNR, CDR2 FQNEAQ, per germline (reference sequence). J was trimmed by 8 bases and V by 5 bases; bases with no gene match: 10. This CDR3 comprises 14 residues. CDR3 DNA sequence: TGTGCCAGCAGCAGGCCGGGACAGGAAAACGAAGCTTTCTTT. Translating gives CASSRPGQENEAFF.

This clonotype is medium-sized (0.01 to 0.1%) by share. This chain uses TRBV5-1 with TRBJ1-1; 8 positions match TRBD1. V was clipped by 2 bases and J by 5 bases; unmatched bases: 5. Germline CDR1 reads SGHRS; CDR2 reads YFSETQ. This CDR3 is 14 amino acids long. The CDR3 nucleotides are TGCGCCAGCAGCTTAACGCAGGGGGCGACTGAAGCTTTCTTT. Amino acids: CASSLTQGATEAFF.

This clonotype has at least ten counts. The chain uses TRBV29-1 and TRBJ2-5, with D unclear. This CDR3 comprises 13 residues. Trimming took 6 bases from V and 2 from J, leaving 13 bases between them. Germline assignment: CDR1 SQVTM and CDR2 ANQGSEA. The CDR3 DNA reads TGCAGCGTGGATGAATTGCGGCAAGAGACCCAGTACTTC. Translation gives CSVDELRQETQYF. Combining the CDR3 with reference TRBV29-1 and TRBJ2-5 gives the whole variable domain SAVISQKPSRDICQRGTSLTIQCQVDSQVTMMFWYRQQPGQSLTLIATANQGSEATYESGFVIDKFPISRPNLTFSTLTVSNMSPEDSSIYLCSVDELRQETQYFGPGTRLLVL.

This clonotype has at least ten counts. The genes are TRBV20-1 and TRBJ2-3; 8 bases map to TRBD2. Per the germline V gene, CDR1 is DFQATT and CDR2 is SNEGSKA (reference sequence). Trimming at V came to 6 bases and at J to 0 bases, leaving 8 bases not matched to a gene. This CDR3 has 15 amino acids. The CDR3, as DNA: TGCAGTGCACCAGAACTAGCGGCTAGCACAGATACGCAGTATTTT. Protein product: CSAPELAASTDTQYF.

This clonotype was seen ten or more times. The chain uses TRBV20-1 and TRBJ2-7; 12 bases are a match to TRBD2. V dropped 6 bases and J dropped 7; count of bases not matched to a gene: 13. CDR1 is DFQATT and CDR2 is SNEGSKA in the germline V gene (reference sequence). The CDR3 loop spans 15 amino acids. The CDR3 region is CSAPLTGLAGYEQYF. The CDR3 DNA follows: TGCAGTGCCCCCCTCACGGGACTAGCGGGTTATGAGCAGTACTTC.

About this clonotype itself: The junction and the germline gene differ at one end; a read error may be behind it. The chain links TRBV15 to TRBJ1-5; D ambiguous. In germline, CDR1 is LNHNV, CDR2 YYDKDF (reference sequence). CDR3 length: 15 amino acids. The chain's CDR3 is CVTSRDSHINQPQHF. The CDR3, as DNA: TGTGTCACCAGCAGAGATTCCCATATCAATCAGCCCCAGCATTTT.

This clonotype was counted a few times. One base away lies a much larger clone, so this may be a sequencing read error. For the CDR3, the DNA is TGTGCCAGCAGTCTAGGGGAGTCATCTGGAAACACCATATATTTT. Residues: CASSLGESSGNTIYF. This chain joins TRBV27 and TRBJ1-3, with D possibly being TRBD1 (5 bases). This CDR3 is 15 amino acids long. The V and J ends lost 5 bases and 1 base respectively, with 12 bases between them. Germline lookup yields CDR1 MNHEY and CDR2 SMNVEV (reference sequence).

This clonotype was counted many times. This chain links TRBV5-8 with TRBJ2-5, with TRBD2 identical over 13 bases. The V segment lost 2 bases and the J segment 5 bases; nucleotides outside the gene matches: 6. The CDR3 sequence is 16 residues long. CDR1 is SGHTS, CDR2 YDEGEE, per germline. The CDR3 sequence: CASSFGLAGVWETQYF. The CDR3, as DNA: TGTGCCAGCAGCTTCGGACTAGCGGGGGTCTGGGAGACCCAGTACTTC.